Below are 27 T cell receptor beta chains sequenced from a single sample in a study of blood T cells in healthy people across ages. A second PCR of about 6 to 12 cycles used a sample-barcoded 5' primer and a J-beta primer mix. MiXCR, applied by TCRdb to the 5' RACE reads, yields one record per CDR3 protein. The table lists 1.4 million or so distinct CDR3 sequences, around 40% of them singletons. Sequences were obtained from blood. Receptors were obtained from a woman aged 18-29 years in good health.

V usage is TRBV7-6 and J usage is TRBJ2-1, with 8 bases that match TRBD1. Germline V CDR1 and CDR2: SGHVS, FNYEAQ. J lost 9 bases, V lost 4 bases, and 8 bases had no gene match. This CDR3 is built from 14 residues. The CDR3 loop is CASSSEAGGFEQFF. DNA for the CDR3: TGTGCCAGCAGCTCCGAAGCAGGGGGCTTTGAGCAGTTCTTC. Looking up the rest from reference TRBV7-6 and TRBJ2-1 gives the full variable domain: GAGVSQSPRYKVTKRGQDVALRCDPISGHVSLYWYRQALGQGPEFLTYFNYEAQQDKSGLPNDRFSAERPEGSISTLTIQRTEQRDSAMYRCASSSEAGGFEQFFGPGTRLTVL.

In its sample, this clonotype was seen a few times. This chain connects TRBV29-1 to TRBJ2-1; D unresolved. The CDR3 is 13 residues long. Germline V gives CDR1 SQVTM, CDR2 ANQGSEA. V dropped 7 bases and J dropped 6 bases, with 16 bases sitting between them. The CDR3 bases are TGCAGCGCCTGTGGGGATTTTTGCAATGAGCAGTTCTTC. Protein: CSACGDFCNEQFF.

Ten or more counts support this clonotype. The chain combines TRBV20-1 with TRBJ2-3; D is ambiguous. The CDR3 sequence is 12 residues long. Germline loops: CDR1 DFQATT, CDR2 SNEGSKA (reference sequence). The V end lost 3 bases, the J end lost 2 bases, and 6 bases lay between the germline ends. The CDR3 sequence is CSARRYTDTQYF. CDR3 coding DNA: TGCAGTGCTAGGCGGTACACAGATACGCAGTATTTT.

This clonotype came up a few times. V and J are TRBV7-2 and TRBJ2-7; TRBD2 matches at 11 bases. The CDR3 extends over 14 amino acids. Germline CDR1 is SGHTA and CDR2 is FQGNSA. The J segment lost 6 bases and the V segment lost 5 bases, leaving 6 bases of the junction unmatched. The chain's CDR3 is CASSITSGGVEQYF. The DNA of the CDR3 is TGTGCCAGCAGCATTACTAGCGGGGGCGTCGAGCAGTACTTC.

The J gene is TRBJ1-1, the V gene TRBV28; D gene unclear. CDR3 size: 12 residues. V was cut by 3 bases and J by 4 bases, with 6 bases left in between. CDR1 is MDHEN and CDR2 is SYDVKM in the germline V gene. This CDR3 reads CASSFEVTEAFF. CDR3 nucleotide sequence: TGTGCCAGCAGTTTCGAGGTCACTGAAGCTTTCTTT.

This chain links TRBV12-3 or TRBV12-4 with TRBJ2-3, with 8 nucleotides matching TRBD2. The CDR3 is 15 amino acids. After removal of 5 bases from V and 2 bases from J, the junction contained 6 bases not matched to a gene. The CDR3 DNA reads TGTGCCAGCAGTCGAGTAGCGGGGCCCACAGATACGCAGTATTTT. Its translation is CASSRVAGPTDTQYF.

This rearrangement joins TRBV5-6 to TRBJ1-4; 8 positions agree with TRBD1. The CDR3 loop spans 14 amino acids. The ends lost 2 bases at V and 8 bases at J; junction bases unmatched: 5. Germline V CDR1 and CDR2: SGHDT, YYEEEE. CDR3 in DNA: TGTGCCAGCAGCTTCGGACAGGGACAGGAAAAACTGTTTTTT. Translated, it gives CASSFGQGQEKLFF.

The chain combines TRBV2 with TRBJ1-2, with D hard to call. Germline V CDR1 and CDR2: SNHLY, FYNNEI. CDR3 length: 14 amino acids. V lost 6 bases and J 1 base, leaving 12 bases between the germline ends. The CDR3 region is CASRVGVYNYGYTF. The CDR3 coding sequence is TGTGCCAGCAGAGTAGGCGTTTATAACTATGGCTACACCTTC. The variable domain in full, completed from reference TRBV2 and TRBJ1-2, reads EPEVTQTPSHQVTQMGQEVILRCVPISNHLYFYWYRQILGQKVEFLVSFYNNEISEKSEIFDDQFSVERPDGSNFTLKIRSTKLEDSAMYFCASRVGVYNYGYTFGSGTRLTVV.

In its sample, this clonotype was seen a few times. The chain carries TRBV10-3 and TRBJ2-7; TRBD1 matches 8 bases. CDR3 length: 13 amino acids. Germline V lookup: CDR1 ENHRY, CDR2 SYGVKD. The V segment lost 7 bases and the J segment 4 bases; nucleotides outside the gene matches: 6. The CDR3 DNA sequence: TGTGCCATCAATGGACAGGGTAAATACGAGCAGTACTTC. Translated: CAINGQGKYEQYF.

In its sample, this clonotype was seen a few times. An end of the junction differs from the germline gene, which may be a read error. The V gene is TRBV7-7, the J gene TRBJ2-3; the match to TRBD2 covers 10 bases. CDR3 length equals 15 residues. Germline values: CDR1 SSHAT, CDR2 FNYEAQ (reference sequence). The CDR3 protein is CASRRGLAATDTQYF. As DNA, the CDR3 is TGTGCTAGCAGAAGAGGACTAGCGGCCACAGATACGCAGTATTTT. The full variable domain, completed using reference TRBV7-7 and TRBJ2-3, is GAGVSQSPRYKVTKRGQDVTLRCDPISSHATLYWYQQALGQGPEFLTYFNYEAQPDKSGLPSDRFSAERPEGSISTLTIQRTEQRDSAMYRCASRRGLAATDTQYFGPGTRLTVL.

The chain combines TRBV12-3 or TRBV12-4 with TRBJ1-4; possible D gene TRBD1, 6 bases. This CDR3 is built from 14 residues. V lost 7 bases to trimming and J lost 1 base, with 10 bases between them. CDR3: CASILQGTNEKLFF. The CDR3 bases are TGTGCCAGCATCTTACAGGGAACTAATGAAAAACTGTTTTTT.

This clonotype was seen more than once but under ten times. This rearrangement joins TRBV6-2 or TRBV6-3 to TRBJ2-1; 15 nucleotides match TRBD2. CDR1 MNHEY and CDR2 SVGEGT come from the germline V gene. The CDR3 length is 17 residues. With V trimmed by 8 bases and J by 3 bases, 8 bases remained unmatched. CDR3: CASGGLAGGKFYNEQFF. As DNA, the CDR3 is TGTGCCAGCGGTGGACTAGCGGGGGGGAAATTCTACAATGAGCAGTTCTTC.

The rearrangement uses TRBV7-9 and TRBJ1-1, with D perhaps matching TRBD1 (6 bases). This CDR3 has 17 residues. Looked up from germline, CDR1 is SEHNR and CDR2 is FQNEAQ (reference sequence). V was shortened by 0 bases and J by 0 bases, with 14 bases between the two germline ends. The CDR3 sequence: CASSLAGGPIMNTEAFF. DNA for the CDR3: TGTGCCAGCAGCTTAGCGGGGGGGCCCATAATGAACACTGAAGCTTTCTTT.

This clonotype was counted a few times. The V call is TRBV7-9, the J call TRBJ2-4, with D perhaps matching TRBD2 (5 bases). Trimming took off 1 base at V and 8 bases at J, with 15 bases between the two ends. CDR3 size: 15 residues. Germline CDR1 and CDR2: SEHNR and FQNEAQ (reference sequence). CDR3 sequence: CASSLGPSPSDIQYF. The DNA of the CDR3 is TGTGCCAGCAGCTTAGGGCCTAGCCCCTCGGACATTCAGTACTTC.

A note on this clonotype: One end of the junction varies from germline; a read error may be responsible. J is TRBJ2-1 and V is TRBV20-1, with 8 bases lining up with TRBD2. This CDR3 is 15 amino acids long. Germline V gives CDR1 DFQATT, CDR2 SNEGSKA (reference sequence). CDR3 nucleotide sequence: TGCAGCGCTAGAGTTGCCGGGGGGGCCTTCAATGAGCAGTTCTTC. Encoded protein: CSARVAGGAFNEQFF.

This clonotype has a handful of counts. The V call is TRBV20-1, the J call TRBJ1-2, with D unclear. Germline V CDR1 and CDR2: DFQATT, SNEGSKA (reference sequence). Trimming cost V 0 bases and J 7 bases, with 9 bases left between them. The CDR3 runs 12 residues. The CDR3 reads CSARELVRGYTF. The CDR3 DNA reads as TGCAGTGCTAGAGAGTTGGTTCGTGGCTACACCTTC.

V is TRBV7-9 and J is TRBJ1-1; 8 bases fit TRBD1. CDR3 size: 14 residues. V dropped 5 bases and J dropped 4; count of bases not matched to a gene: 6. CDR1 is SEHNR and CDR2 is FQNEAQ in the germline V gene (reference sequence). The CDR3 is CASSAQGVSTEAFF. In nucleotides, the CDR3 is TGTGCCAGCAGCGCACAGGGGGTGAGCACTGAAGCTTTCTTT.

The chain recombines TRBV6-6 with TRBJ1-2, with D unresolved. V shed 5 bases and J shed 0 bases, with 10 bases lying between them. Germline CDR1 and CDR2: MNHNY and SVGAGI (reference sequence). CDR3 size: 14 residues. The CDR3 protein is CASSDIASNYGYTF. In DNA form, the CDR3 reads TGTGCCAGCAGTGACATCGCCTCTAACTATGGCTACACCTTC.

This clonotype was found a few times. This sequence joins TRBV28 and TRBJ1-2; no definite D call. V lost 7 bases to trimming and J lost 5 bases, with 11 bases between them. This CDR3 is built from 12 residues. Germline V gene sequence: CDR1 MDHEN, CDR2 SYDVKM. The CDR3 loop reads CASKPFGYGYTF. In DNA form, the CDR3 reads TGTGCCAGCAAGCCCTTCGGGTATGGCTACACCTTC.

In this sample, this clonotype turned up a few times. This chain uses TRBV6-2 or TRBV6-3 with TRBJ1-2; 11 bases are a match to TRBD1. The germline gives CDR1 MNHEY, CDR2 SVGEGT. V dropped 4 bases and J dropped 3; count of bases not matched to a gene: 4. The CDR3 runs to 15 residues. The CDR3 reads CASSSRTGGDYGYTF. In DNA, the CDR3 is TGTGCCAGCAGTTCTCGGACAGGGGGCGACTATGGCTACACCTTC.

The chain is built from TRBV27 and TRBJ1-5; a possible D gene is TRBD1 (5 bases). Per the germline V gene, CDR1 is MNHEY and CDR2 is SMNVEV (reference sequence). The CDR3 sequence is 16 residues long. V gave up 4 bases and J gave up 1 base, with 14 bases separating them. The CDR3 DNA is TGTGCCAGCAGTTCTTCAGTGGGGGTCAGCAATCAGCCCCAGCATTTT. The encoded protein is CASSSSVGVSNQPQHF.

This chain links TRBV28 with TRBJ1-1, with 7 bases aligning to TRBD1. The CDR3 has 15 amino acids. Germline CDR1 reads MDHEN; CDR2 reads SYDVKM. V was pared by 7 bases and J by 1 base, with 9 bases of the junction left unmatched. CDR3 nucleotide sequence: TGTGCCAGCACCTTACAGGGGCCCCAGAACACTGAAGCTTTCTTT. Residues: CASTLQGPQNTEAFF.

The CDR3 bases are TGCAGCGTTGAATCAGGTTGGGACAGAAATCAGTTCTTC. It is translated as CSVESGWDRNQFF. The V call is TRBV29-1, the J call TRBJ2-1; 7 bases are shared with TRBD1. Germline V gives CDR1 SQVTM, CDR2 ANQGSEA. The CDR3 is made up of 13 amino acids. J gave up 13 bases and V 2 bases, and 11 bases lay outside the gene matches.

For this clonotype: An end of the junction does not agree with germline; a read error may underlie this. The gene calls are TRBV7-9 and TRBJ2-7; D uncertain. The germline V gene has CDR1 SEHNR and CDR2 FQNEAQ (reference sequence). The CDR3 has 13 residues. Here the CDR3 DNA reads TGTGCCAGCAGCGTAGCTAGGACCTACGAGCAGTACTTC. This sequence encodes CASSVARTYEQYF.

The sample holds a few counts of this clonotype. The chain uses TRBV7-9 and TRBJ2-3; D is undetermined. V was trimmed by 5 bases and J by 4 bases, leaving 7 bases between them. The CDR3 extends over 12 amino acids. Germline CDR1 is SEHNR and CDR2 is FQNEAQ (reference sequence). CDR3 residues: CASSKKADTQYF. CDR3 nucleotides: TGTGCCAGCAGCAAGAAGGCAGATACGCAGTATTTT.

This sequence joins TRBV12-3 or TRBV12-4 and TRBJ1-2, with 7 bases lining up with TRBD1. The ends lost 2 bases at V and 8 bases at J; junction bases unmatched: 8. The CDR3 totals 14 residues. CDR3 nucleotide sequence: TGTGCCAGCAGTTTACGCAGGGGGTCGGAAGGCTACACCTTC. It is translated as CASSLRRGSEGYTF.

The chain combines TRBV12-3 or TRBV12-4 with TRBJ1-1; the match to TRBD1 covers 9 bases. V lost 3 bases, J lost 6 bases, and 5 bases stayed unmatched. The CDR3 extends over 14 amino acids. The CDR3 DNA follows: TGTGCCAGCAGTTTCCACAGGGGGCTATCTGAAGCTTTCTTT. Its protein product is CASSFHRGLSEAFF.